This is a list of T cell receptor beta chains from one sample in a study of low-dose radiotherapy and immunotherapy resistance in tumors. Via MiXCR, TCRdb re-called the reads, giving one row per CDR3 protein. The table lists 85,000 to 95,000 distinct CDR3 sequences, roughly a tenth of them singletons. Sequencing was performed on PBMCs, taken before treatment. These receptors came from a male donor with prostate cancer. Both conserved end residues are part of each CDR3. Fields, in order: V gene, D gene, clone size, J gene, CDR3 protein, CDR3 DNA. A D gene is named only where the DNA matches it firmly. Some rows have no size entry. The others give once, few or many, or a class for an expanded clone.

v_gene: TRBV28; d_gene: TRBD1; abundance: many; j_gene: TRBJ1-3; CDR3aa: CASSLPGTGGWNTIYF; CDR3nt: TGTGCCAGCAGTCTACCCGGGACAGGGGGCTGGAACACCATATATTTT
v_gene: TRBV12-3/TRBV12-4; d_gene: TRBD2; abundance: many; j_gene: TRBJ2-5; CDR3aa: CASSLAGTSGEGTQYF; CDR3nt: TGTGCCAGCAGTTTAGCGGGGACTAGCGGGGAGGGGACCCAGTACTTC
v_gene: TRBV24-1; d_gene: TRBD2; abundance: many; j_gene: TRBJ2-3; CDR3aa: CATSEPREGSTDTQYF; CDR3nt: TGTGCCACCAGTGAGCCCCGGGAGGGAAGTACAGATACGCAGTATTTT
v_gene: TRBV9; d_gene: TRBD2; abundance: .; j_gene: TRBJ2-3; CDR3aa: CASGTSGRVDTQYF; CDR3nt: TGTGCCAGCGGAACTAGCGGGAGAGTGGATACGCAGTATTTT
v_gene: TRBV19; d_gene: .; abundance: many; j_gene: TRBJ2-2; CDR3aa: CASSIVGGDTGELFF; CDR3nt: TGTGCCAGTAGTATAGTAGGCGGCGACACCGGGGAGCTGTTTTTT
v_gene: TRBV3-1; d_gene: TRBD2; abundance: many; j_gene: TRBJ2-1; CDR3aa: CATTTSGSNEQFF; CDR3nt: TGTGCCACGACGACTAGCGGGAGTAATGAGCAGTTCTTC
v_gene: TRBV28; d_gene: .; abundance: few; j_gene: TRBJ2-1; CDR3aa: CASSISGTYNEQFF; CDR3nt: TGTGCCAGCAGTATCTCCGGGACTTACAATGAGCAGTTCTTC
v_gene: TRBV29-1; d_gene: .; abundance: many; j_gene: TRBJ1-2; CDR3aa: CSAEQGSGYTF; CDR3nt: TGCAGCGCTGAACAGGGTTCTGGCTACACCTTC
v_gene: TRBV18; d_gene: TRBD2; abundance: many; j_gene: TRBJ2-1; CDR3aa: CASSLGLAGGTSSYNEQFF; CDR3nt: TGTGCCAGCTCACTCGGACTAGCGGGAGGTACGAGCTCCTACAATGAGCAGTTCTTC
v_gene: TRBV19; d_gene: .; abundance: .; j_gene: TRBJ2-7; CDR3aa: CASSMPPRDYEQYF; CDR3nt: TGTGCCAGTAGTATGCCTCCTAGGGACTACGAGCAGTACTTC
v_gene: TRBV15; d_gene: .; abundance: many; j_gene: TRBJ1-2; CDR3aa: CATDGTPGGYGYTF; CDR3nt: TGTGCCACCGATGGGACACCCGGTGGCTATGGCTACACCTTC
v_gene: TRBV15; d_gene: TRBD1; abundance: many; j_gene: TRBJ2-1; CDR3aa: CATSRPTGQGTRTREYEQFF; CDR3nt: TGTGCCACCAGCAGACCCACGGGACAGGGGACTAGGACGAGGGAATATGAGCAGTTCTTC
v_gene: TRBV7-2; d_gene: TRBD1; abundance: many; j_gene: TRBJ1-3; CDR3aa: CASSFSTGGGNTIYF; CDR3nt: TGTGCCAGCAGCTTCAGTACAGGGGGCGGAAACACCATATATTTT
v_gene: TRBV28; d_gene: .; abundance: many; j_gene: TRBJ2-1; CDR3aa: CASSLMQGAYNEQFF; CDR3nt: TGTGCCAGCAGTTTGATGCAGGGTGCATACAATGAGCAGTTCTTC
v_gene: TRBV7-2; d_gene: TRBD2; abundance: many; j_gene: TRBJ2-3; CDR3aa: CASSSSRLAGGSTDTQYF; CDR3nt: TGTGCCAGCAGCTCCAGCCGCCTAGCGGGGGGTAGCACAGATACGCAGTATTTT
v_gene: TRBV6-6; d_gene: .; abundance: many; j_gene: TRBJ2-3; CDR3aa: CASSYSIGQGWITDTQYF; CDR3nt: TGTGCCAGCAGTTACTCGATAGGGCAGGGGTGGATTACAGATACGCAGTATTTT
v_gene: TRBV7-9; d_gene: .; abundance: many; j_gene: TRBJ2-3; CDR3aa: CASSDTKGVDTDTQYF; CDR3nt: TGTGCCAGCAGCGACACGAAGGGAGTGGACACAGATACGCAGTATTTT
v_gene: TRBV7-9; d_gene: .; abundance: many; j_gene: TRBJ2-1; CDR3aa: CASSPADEQFF; CDR3nt: TGTGCCAGCAGTCCCGCCGATGAGCAGTTCTTC
v_gene: TRBV19; d_gene: .; abundance: many; j_gene: TRBJ1-5; CDR3aa: CASSPAVGNQPQHF; CDR3nt: TGTGCCAGTAGTCCAGCGGTCGGAAATCAGCCCCAGCATTTT
v_gene: TRBV12-3/TRBV12-4; d_gene: .; abundance: many; j_gene: TRBJ1-1; CDR3aa: CASSPRVVGTEAFF; CDR3nt: TGTGCCAGCAGTCCAAGGGTCGTTGGGACTGAAGCTTTCTTT
v_gene: TRBV24-1; d_gene: TRBD2; abundance: many; j_gene: TRBJ2-3; CDR3aa: CATSDGPGTSGRSTDTQYF; CDR3nt: TGTGCCACCAGTGATGGACCCGGGACTAGCGGGAGGAGCACAGATACGCAGTATTTT
v_gene: TRBV29-1; d_gene: .; abundance: many; j_gene: TRBJ2-5; CDR3aa: CSVGTGTGETQYF; CDR3nt: TGCAGCGTTGGAACGGGAACAGGAGAGACCCAGTACTTC
v_gene: TRBV10-3; d_gene: .; abundance: many; j_gene: TRBJ2-5; CDR3aa: CAISESSDWETQYF; CDR3nt: TGTGCCATCAGTGAGTCTTCGGACTGGGAGACCCAGTACTTC
v_gene: TRBV19; d_gene: TRBD1; abundance: many; j_gene: TRBJ1-1; CDR3aa: CASSRDRYTEAFF; CDR3nt: TGTGCCAGTAGTAGGGACAGGTACACTGAAGCTTTCTTT
v_gene: TRBV28; d_gene: .; abundance: few; j_gene: TRBJ1-4; CDR3aa: CASSMTTGLGEKLFF; CDR3nt: TGTGCCAGCAGTATGACAACCGGACTAGGCGAAAAACTGTTTTTT
v_gene: TRBV29-1; d_gene: TRBD2; abundance: many; j_gene: TRBJ2-2; CDR3aa: CSVEETIAGLGTGELFF; CDR3nt: TGCAGCGTTGAAGAGACGATAGCGGGACTAGGCACCGGGGAGCTGTTTTTT
v_gene: TRBV2; d_gene: TRBD1; abundance: many; j_gene: TRBJ1-6; CDR3aa: CASTLGQGLNSPLHF; CDR3nt: TGTGCCAGCACTTTAGGACAGGGCCTCAATTCACCCCTCCACTTT
v_gene: TRBV20-1; d_gene: .; abundance: many; j_gene: TRBJ2-3; CDR3aa: CSAIETGIRTDTQYF; CDR3nt: TGCAGTGCTATTGAAACAGGGATAAGGACAGATACGCAGTATTTT
v_gene: TRBV6-2/TRBV6-3; d_gene: TRBD2; abundance: many; j_gene: TRBJ2-5; CDR3aa: CASSRRERETQYF; CDR3nt: TGTGCCAGCAGCCGGCGGGAGCGAGAGACCCAGTACTTC
v_gene: TRBV7-2; d_gene: .; abundance: many; j_gene: TRBJ2-7; CDR3aa: CASSLQSGTYEQYF; CDR3nt: TGTGCCAGCAGCTTGCAGAGCGGAACCTACGAGCAGTACTTC
v_gene: TRBV14; d_gene: .; abundance: many; j_gene: TRBJ2-1; CDR3aa: CASSQGPGGSSYNEQFF; CDR3nt: TGTGCCAGCAGCCAAGGTCCGGGTGGTAGCTCCTACAATGAGCAGTTCTTC
v_gene: TRBV4-3; d_gene: .; abundance: many; j_gene: TRBJ2-3; CDR3aa: CASSQDTGFTDTQYF; CDR3nt: TGCGCCAGCAGCCAAGACACTGGATTCACAGATACGCAGTATTTT
v_gene: TRBV6-2/TRBV6-3; d_gene: .; abundance: many; j_gene: TRBJ2-6; CDR3aa: CASAWTNVLTF; CDR3nt: TGTGCCAGTGCTTGGACCAACGTCCTGACTTTC
v_gene: TRBV7-9; d_gene: .; abundance: many; j_gene: TRBJ2-2; CDR3aa: CASSLIGLGNTGELFF; CDR3nt: TGTGCCAGCAGCTTAATAGGCTTGGGCAACACCGGGGAGCTGTTTTTT
v_gene: TRBV28; d_gene: .; abundance: few; j_gene: TRBJ1-2; CDR3aa: CASRPTQVGYTF; CDR3nt: TGTGCCAGCAGACCCACCCAGGTGGGGTACACCTTC
v_gene: TRBV20-1; d_gene: .; abundance: many; j_gene: TRBJ1-2; CDR3aa: CSARELTRLPNYGYTF; CDR3nt: TGCAGTGCTAGAGAGCTAACGAGACTACCTAACTATGGCTACACCTTC
v_gene: TRBV7-9; d_gene: TRBD2; abundance: many; j_gene: TRBJ2-1; CDR3aa: CASRATSGSRNEQFF; CDR3nt: TGTGCCAGCAGAGCCACTAGCGGGAGTAGGAATGAGCAGTTCTTC
v_gene: TRBV7-9; d_gene: .; abundance: few; j_gene: TRBJ2-3; CDR3aa: CASSLTLGTDTQYF; CDR3nt: TGTGCCAGCAGCCTCACCCTTGGCACAGATACGCAGTATTTT
v_gene: TRBV10-3; d_gene: TRBD1; abundance: many; j_gene: TRBJ2-3; CDR3aa: CAISNRGQSTDTQYF; CDR3nt: TGTGCCATCTCAAACAGGGGCCAAAGCACAGATACGCAGTATTTT
v_gene: TRBV30; d_gene: .; abundance: .; j_gene: TRBJ2-2; CDR3aa: CAWRVSANTGELFF; CDR3nt: TGTGCCTGGAGAGTCAGCGCGAACACCGGGGAGCTGTTTTTT
v_gene: TRBV20-1; d_gene: .; abundance: many; j_gene: TRBJ2-1; CDR3aa: CSARLGSEQFF; CDR3nt: TGCAGTGCTCGCTTGGGGAGTGAGCAGTTCTTC
v_gene: TRBV6-1; d_gene: .; abundance: many; j_gene: TRBJ1-5; CDR3aa: CASSESDSHQPQHF; CDR3nt: TGTGCCAGCAGTGAATCGGACAGCCATCAGCCCCAGCATTTT
v_gene: TRBV19; d_gene: TRBD2; abundance: .; j_gene: TRBJ2-1; CDR3aa: CASTPAGTSGRIGNEQFF; CDR3nt: TGTGCCAGTACCCCTGCAGGGACTAGCGGGAGAATAGGTAATGAGCAGTTCTTC
v_gene: TRBV29-1; d_gene: TRBD2; abundance: medium-sized; j_gene: TRBJ2-1; CDR3aa: CSVEPTSGSWYNEQFF; CDR3nt: TGCAGCGTTGAACCAACTAGCGGGAGTTGGTACAATGAGCAGTTCTTC
v_gene: TRBV6-2/TRBV6-3; d_gene: .; abundance: many; j_gene: TRBJ1-2; CDR3aa: CASKRGGQGGYTF; CDR3nt: TGTGCCAGCAAACGAGGGGGGCAGGGGGGCTACACCTTC
v_gene: TRBV14; d_gene: TRBD2; abundance: many; j_gene: TRBJ2-7; CDR3aa: CASNRASGSLEQYF; CDR3nt: TGTGCCAGCAACCGTGCTAGCGGGAGTCTCGAGCAGTACTTC